The 23 T cell receptor beta chains below were found in one sample sequenced in a study of T cell responses to AZD1222 COVID-19 vaccine. The data were produced by immunoSEQ multiplex PCR, yet TCRdb's version contains in-frame clones alone and is incomplete. The sample yields approximately 130,000 clones, nearly 95% seen once. This material consisted of peripheral blood, taken on day 0 of AZD1222 vaccination. These receptors originate from an adult in good health.

This rearrangement joins TRBV29-1 to TRBJ2-4, with a possible D match to TRBD1 (5 bases). The CDR3 has 15 amino acids. Germline CDR1 reads SQVTM; CDR2 reads ANQGSEA. V was pared by 4 bases and J by 3 bases, with 16 bases between. The CDR3 DNA reads as TGCAGCGTTGGGCCCCTGGGCCAGGGCAAAAACATTCAGTACTTC. Its protein product is CSVGPLGQGKNIQYF.

The genes are TRBV7-9 and TRBJ1-3; D might be TRBD1 (5 bases). Germline-derived CDR1 and CDR2 are SEHNR and FQNEAQ (reference sequence). Between the trimmed V and J ends, which lost 3 bases and 3 bases, there was a span of 9 bases. The length of the CDR3 is 14 residues. The CDR3 bases are TGTGCCAGCAGCTTGTCAGGGCTTGGAAACACCATATATTTT. Amino acid sequence: CASSLSGLGNTIYF.

The genes are TRBV6-6 and TRBJ1-1; the D is unclear. The CDR3 runs to 13 residues. V lost 8 bases and J lost 0, with 10 bases in between. Germline V lookup: CDR1 MNHNY, CDR2 SVGAGI (reference sequence). In nucleotides, the CDR3 is TGTGCCAGCTCGCGGGGTATGAACACTGAAGCTTTCTTT. This gives the protein CASSRGMNTEAFF.

This clone was seen just once. The J gene is TRBJ2-7, the V gene TRBV27; tentative D call: TRBD1 (6 bases). CDR3 length equals 15 residues. Germline V lookup: CDR1 MNHEY, CDR2 SMNVEV (reference sequence). V lost 6 bases and J 0 bases, leaving 15 bases between the germline ends. CDR3 in amino acids: CASRMPRDTSYEQYF. For the CDR3, the DNA is TGTGCCAGCAGAATGCCCAGGGACACCTCCTACGAGCAGTACTTC.

The sample holds one count of this clone. The V gene is TRBV7-9, the J gene TRBJ1-1; TRBD1 might be the D (5 bases). The V end lost 2 bases, the J end lost 3 bases, and 7 bases lay between the germline ends. The CDR3 length is 13 residues. From germline, CDR1 is SEHNR and CDR2 FQNEAQ (reference sequence). This CDR3 reads CASSLRGDTEAFF. CDR3 in DNA: TGTGCCAGCAGCTTACGGGGGGACACTGAAGCTTTCTTT.

This clone was seen a single time. The chain uses TRBV9 and TRBJ1-2; TRBD1 might be the D (5 bases). Germline CDR1 and CDR2: SGDLS and YYNGEE. There are 18 residues in the CDR3. Trimming pared 1 base from V and 1 base from J, leaving 20 bases between. This CDR3 reads CASSVTSRDVANNYGYTF. The CDR3 DNA sequence: TGTGCCAGCAGCGTAACCAGCAGGGACGTCGCGAATAACTATGGCTACACCTTC.

The V call is TRBV7-9, the J call TRBJ1-2; a weak D match, TRBD1 (6 bases). Deletions cut 7 bases from V and 4 bases from J, with 22 bases between. The CDR3 runs 16 residues. The germline V gene has CDR1 SEHNR and CDR2 FQNEAQ (reference sequence). Here the CDR3 DNA reads TGTGCCAGCACCGGGGCGAGGGGGGCGGCCTCCTATGGCTACACCTTC. It translates to CASTGARGAASYGYTF.

This clone occurred a few times. V is TRBV19 and J is TRBJ2-6; the match to TRBD1 covers 7 bases. Unmatched junction bases numbered 8, after V lost 9 bases and J lost 0 bases. The CDR3 has 16 residues. Germline values: CDR1 LNHDA, CDR2 SQIVND (reference sequence). CDR3: CASRDRLNSGANVLTF. DNA of the CDR3: TGTGCCAGCCGGGACAGACTTAACTCTGGGGCCAACGTCCTGACTTTC.

The rearrangement links TRBV30 to TRBJ1-4; 8 bases align to TRBD1. CDR1 and CDR2 (germline): GTSNPN, SVGIG (reference sequence). The CDR3 is made up of 15 amino acids. The ends lost 3 bases at V and 0 bases at J; junction bases unmatched: 3. The DNA of the CDR3 is TGTGCCTGGAGCCCGGACAGGGCAACTAATGAAAAACTGTTTTTT. This sequence encodes CAWSPDRATNEKLFF.

The chain has TRBV5-5 and TRBJ1-1, with 8 bases identical to TRBD1. With 3 bases clipped from V and 6 bases from J, the junction kept 13 bases outside the gene matches. Germline V gene sequence: CDR1 SGHKS, CDR2 YYEKEE (reference sequence). The CDR3 consists of 16 residues. DNA for the CDR3: TGTGCCAGCAGCTCGGATTCTGGGACAGGCGTTGCTGAAGCTTTCTTT. It is translated as CASSSDSGTGVAEAFF.

The chain uses TRBV3-1 (or the pseudogene TRBV3-2) and TRBJ2-6; D is unresolved. V lost 4 bases and J 0 bases, leaving 7 bases between the germline ends. This CDR3 has 15 amino acids. The germline V gene has CDR1 LGHDT and CDR2 YNNKEL (reference sequence). The CDR3 DNA reads TGTGCCAGCAGCCTACGGATCTCTGGGGCCAACGTCCTGACTTTC. Protein product: CASSLRISGANVLTF.

This clone was detected only once. The chain has TRBV9 and TRBJ2-2; 7 bases match TRBD2. Losses at the gene ends were 0 bases for V and 2 bases for J; bases not matched to a gene: 4. The CDR3 runs 16 residues. CDR1 is SGDLS and CDR2 is YYNGEE in the germline V gene. The CDR3 region has the DNA TGTGCCAGCAGCGTAGCCTCAGCGGGAAACACCGGGGAGCTGTTTTTT. This sequence encodes CASSVASAGNTGELFF.

V usage is TRBV10-3 and J usage is TRBJ1-6; 8 bases are a match to TRBD1. This CDR3 contains 15 residues. After removal of 6 bases from V and 8 bases from J, the junction contained 9 bases not matched to a gene. CDR1 ENHRY and CDR2 SYGVKD come from the germline V gene. The CDR3 is CAIREAGGRDSPLHF. CDR3 nucleotides: TGTGCCATCAGAGAGGCAGGGGGCAGAGATTCACCCCTCCACTTT.

The V and J genes are TRBV11-1 and TRBJ1-1; D might be TRBD1 (6 bases). Germline V gives CDR1 SGHAT, CDR2 FQDESV (reference sequence). Deletions cut 3 bases from V and 4 bases from J, with 15 bases between. The CDR3 has 15 amino acids. CDR3 protein: CASSLGEQGSTEAFF. The DNA for the CDR3 is TGTGCCAGCAGCTTGGGGGAACAGGGAAGCACTGAAGCTTTCTTT. Drawing the rest from reference TRBV11-1 and TRBJ1-1, the complete variable domain is EAEVAQSPRYKITEKSQAVAFWCDPISGHATLYWYRQILGQGPELLVQFQDESVVDDSQLPKDRFSAERLKGVDSTLKIQPAELGDSAMYLCASSLGEQGSTEAFFGQGTRLTVV.

This clone was observed a handful of times. This chain connects TRBV3-1 (or the pseudogene TRBV3-2) to TRBJ1-1; D is perhaps TRBD1 (6 bases). Trimming took off 3 bases at V and 5 bases at J, with 13 bases between the two ends. Germline values: CDR1 LGHDT, CDR2 YNNKEL (reference sequence). The CDR3 is 14 residues long. CDR3 DNA sequence: TGTGCCAGCAGCCACCCTCAGGGGAGTACTGAAGCTTTCTTT. Encoded protein: CASSHPQGSTEAFF.

The CDR3 spells CASSLGPRQGGTGELFF. The CDR3 DNA reads as TGTGCCAGCAGCTTGGGGCCTAGGCAGGGGGGCACCGGGGAGCTGTTTTTT. The chain couples TRBV5-4 to TRBJ2-2; a possible D gene is TRBD1 (7 bases). This CDR3 is built from 17 residues. With 0 bases removed from V and 4 bases from J, the gap between germline ends came to 16 bases. Germline CDR1 reads SGHNT; CDR2 reads YYREEE (reference sequence).

This sequence joins TRBV3-1 (or the pseudogene TRBV3-2) and TRBJ2-2; a possible D gene is TRBD1 (6 bases). This CDR3 is built from 16 residues. Trimming cost V 4 bases and J 3 bases, with 15 bases left between them. The germline V gene encodes CDR1 LGHDT and CDR2 YNNKEL (reference sequence). The CDR3 nucleotides read TGTGCCAGCAGCCCCGGGACACCGGCCGACACCGGGGAGCTGTTTTTT. This codes for CASSPGTPADTGELFF.

The chain employs TRBV18 and TRBJ2-5, with 9 bases that match TRBD1. Germline V gene lookup returns CDR1 KGHSH and CDR2 LQKENI. Germline trimming cut 3 bases from V and 5 bases from J; bases unmatched to any gene: 7. This CDR3 has 15 residues. CDR3 region: CASSPTTGGFETQYF. The CDR3 bases are TGTGCCAGCTCACCCACTACAGGGGGCTTTGAGACCCAGTACTTC.

The rearrangement joins TRBV19 to TRBJ1-1; a weak D match, TRBD1 (6 bases). This CDR3 comprises 14 residues. The V and J ends lost 7 bases and 4 bases respectively, with 16 bases between them. The germline gives CDR1 LNHDA, CDR2 SQIVND (reference sequence). CDR3 in DNA: TGTGCCAGTACCGAGGGGGGCGCGGGCACTGAAGCTTTCTTT. Protein product: CASTEGGAGTEAFF.

V gene TRBV28 combines with J gene TRBJ1-6; D not resolved. The CDR3 consists of 11 residues. Germline V gene lookup returns CDR1 MDHEN and CDR2 SYDVKM. With 8 bases removed from V and 7 bases from J, the gap between germline ends came to 6 bases. CDR3 in DNA: TGTGCCAGCGGACCGAATTCACCCCTCCACTTT. Translating it yields CASGPNSPLHF.

The CDR3 nucleotides are TGTGCCAGTAGTAAGCCGGGACAGGGGGGTCAGCCCCAGCATTTT. It yields the protein CASSKPGQGGQPQHF. The chain joins TRBV19 to TRBJ1-5; 11 bases fit TRBD1. Losses at the gene ends were 4 bases for V and 6 bases for J; bases not matched to a gene: 5. The CDR3 is 15 amino acids. Looked up from germline, CDR1 is LNHDA and CDR2 is SQIVND (reference sequence).

The chain couples TRBV11-2 to TRBJ2-1; 8 bases agree with TRBD2. Unmatched junction bases numbered 11, after V lost 5 bases and J lost 2 bases. The CDR3 covers 17 residues. In germline, CDR1 is SGHAT, CDR2 FQNNGV. The CDR3 bases are TGTGCCAGCAGCGCCCCGGGACTAGGGCCGGCCTACAATGAGCAGTTCTTC. It codes for CASSAPGLGPAYNEQFF. Complete variable domain (other parts from reference TRBV11-2 and TRBJ2-1): EAGVAQSPRYKIIEKRQSVAFWCNPISGHATLYWYQQILGQGPKLLIQFQNNGVVDDSQLPKDRFSAERLKGVDSTLKIQPAKLEDSAVYLCASSAPGLGPAYNEQFFGPGTRLTVL.

The chain has TRBV10-3 and TRBJ2-7; D is undetermined. The germline CDR1 and CDR2 sequences are ENHRY and SYGVKD. The CDR3 totals 17 residues. The V gene lost 0 bases and the J gene lost 3 bases, with 18 bases spanning the gap. CDR3 DNA sequence: TGTGCCATCAGTGAGTCGGCGGAAAAGTGGGTTCGCTACGAGCAGTACTTC. This gives the protein CAISESAEKWVRYEQYF.